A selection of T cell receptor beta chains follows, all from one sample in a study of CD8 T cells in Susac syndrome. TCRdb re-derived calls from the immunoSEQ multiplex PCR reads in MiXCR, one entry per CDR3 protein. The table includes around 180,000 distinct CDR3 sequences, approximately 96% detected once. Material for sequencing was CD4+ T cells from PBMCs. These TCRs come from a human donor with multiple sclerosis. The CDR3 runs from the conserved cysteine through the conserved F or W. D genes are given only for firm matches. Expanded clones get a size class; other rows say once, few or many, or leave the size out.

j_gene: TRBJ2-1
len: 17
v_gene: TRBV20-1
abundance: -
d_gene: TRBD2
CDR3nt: TGCAGTGCTAGAGATCTTCTTGGACTAGCGGGGTACAATGAGCAGTTCTTC
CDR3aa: CSARDLLGLAGYNEQFF

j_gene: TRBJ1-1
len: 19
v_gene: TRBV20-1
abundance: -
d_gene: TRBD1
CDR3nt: TGCAGTGCTAGAGACCCGCGGGTGGGACAGGGATTGATGAACACTGAAGCTTTCTTT
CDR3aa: CSARDPRVGQGLMNTEAFF

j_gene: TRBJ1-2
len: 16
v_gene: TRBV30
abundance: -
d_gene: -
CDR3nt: TGTGCCTGGAGACGGAGTCCAAAGGGCAGTAACTATGGCTACACCTTC
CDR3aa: CAWRRSPKGSNYGYTF

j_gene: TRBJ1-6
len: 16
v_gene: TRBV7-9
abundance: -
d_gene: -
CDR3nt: TGTGCCAGCAGCTTAGTACAGGGCCCTCTGACATCACCCCTCCACTTT
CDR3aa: CASSLVQGPLTSPLHF

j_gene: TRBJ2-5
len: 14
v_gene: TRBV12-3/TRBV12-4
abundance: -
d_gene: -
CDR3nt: TGTGCCAGCAGCAGGACACTACCCCGGCGGTCCCAGTACTTC
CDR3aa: CASSRTLPRRSQYF

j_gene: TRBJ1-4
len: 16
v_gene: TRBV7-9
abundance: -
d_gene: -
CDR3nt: TGTGCCAGCAGCTTACGTAGGGGATCGGCTAATGAAAAACTGTTTTTT
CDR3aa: CASSLRRGSANEKLFF

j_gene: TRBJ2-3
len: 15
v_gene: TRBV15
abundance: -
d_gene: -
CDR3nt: TGTGCCACCAGCAGAGATCTCCTAGGATCAGATACGCAGTATTTT
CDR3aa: CATSRDLLGSDTQYF

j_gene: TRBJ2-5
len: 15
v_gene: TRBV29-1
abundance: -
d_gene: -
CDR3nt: TGCAGCGTTGATGGCAGTACTCATTTCCAAGAGACCCAGTACTTC
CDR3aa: CSVDGSTHFQETQYF

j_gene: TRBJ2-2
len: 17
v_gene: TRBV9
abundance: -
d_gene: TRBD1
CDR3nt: TGTGCCAGCAGCAGGGACAGGGGAGGGGTGAACACCGGGGAGCTGTTTTTT
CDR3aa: CASSRDRGGVNTGELFF

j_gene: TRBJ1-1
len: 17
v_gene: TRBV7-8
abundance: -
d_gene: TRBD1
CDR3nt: TGTGCCAGCAGCTCCACCACAGGGGGCAGCAGGAACACTGAAGCTTTCTTT
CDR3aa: CASSSTTGGSRNTEAFF

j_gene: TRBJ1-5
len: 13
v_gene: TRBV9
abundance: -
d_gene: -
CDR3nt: TGTGCCAGCAGCGTAGCTTTGGTGGGGCCCCAGCATTTT
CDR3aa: CASSVALVGPQHF

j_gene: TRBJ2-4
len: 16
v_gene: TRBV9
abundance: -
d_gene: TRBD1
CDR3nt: TGTGCCAGCAGCGTAGGACAGGGGGAGACCAAAAACATTCAGTACTTC
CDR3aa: CASSVGQGETKNIQYF

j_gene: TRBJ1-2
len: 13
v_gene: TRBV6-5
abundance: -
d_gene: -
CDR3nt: TGTGCCAGTGCCCTTTGGGGGAACTATGGCTACACCTTC
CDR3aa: CASALWGNYGYTF

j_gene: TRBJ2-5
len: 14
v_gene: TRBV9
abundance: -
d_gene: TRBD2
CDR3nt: TGTGCCAGCAGCGTAGGGGGAGGGCCAGAGACCCAGTACTTC
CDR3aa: CASSVGGGPETQYF

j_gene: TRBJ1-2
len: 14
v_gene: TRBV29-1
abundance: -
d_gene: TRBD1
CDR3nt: TGCAGCGTTGCTTCGATTGTGACAGGGTCTCTTTCGACCTTC
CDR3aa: CSVASIVTGSLSTF

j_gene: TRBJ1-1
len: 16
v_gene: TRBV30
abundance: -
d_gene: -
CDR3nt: TGTGCCTGGAGTTTCCTCGGGGATCTAATGGGCACTGAAGCTTTCTTT
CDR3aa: CAWSFLGDLMGTEAFF

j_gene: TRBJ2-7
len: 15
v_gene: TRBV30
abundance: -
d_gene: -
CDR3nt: TGTGCCTGGACTCCCCTGGGGGCGCAGACCTACGAGCAGTACTTC
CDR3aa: CAWTPLGAQTYEQYF

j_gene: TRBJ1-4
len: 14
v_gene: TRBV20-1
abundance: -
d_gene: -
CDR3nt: TGCAGTGCTAGAGAAACCGGGATAGTTGAAAAACTGTTTTTT
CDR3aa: CSARETGIVEKLFF

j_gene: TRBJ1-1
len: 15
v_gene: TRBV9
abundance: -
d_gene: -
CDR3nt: TGTGCCAGCAGCGTAACCGCGGGTTTGAACACTGAAGCTTTCTTT
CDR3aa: CASSVTAGLNTEAFF

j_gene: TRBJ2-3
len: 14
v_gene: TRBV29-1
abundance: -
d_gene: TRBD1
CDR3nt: TGCAGCGCCCGACAGGGGGCGAGCACAGATACGCAGTATTTT
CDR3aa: CSARQGASTDTQYF

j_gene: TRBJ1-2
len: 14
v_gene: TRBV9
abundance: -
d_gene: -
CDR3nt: TGTGCCAGCAGCGTGGCGACATCGATCGGTGGCTACACCTTC
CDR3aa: CASSVATSIGGYTF

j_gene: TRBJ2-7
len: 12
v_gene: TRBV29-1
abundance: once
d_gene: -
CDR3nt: TGCAGCGCAGAGGGGCAAGCCTACGAGCAGTACTTC
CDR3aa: CSAEGQAYEQYF

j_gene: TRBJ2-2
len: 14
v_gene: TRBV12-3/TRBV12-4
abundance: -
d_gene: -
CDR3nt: TGTGCCAGCAGCGGGGGGCAGAACACCGGGGAGCTGTTTTTT
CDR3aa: CASSGGQNTGELFF

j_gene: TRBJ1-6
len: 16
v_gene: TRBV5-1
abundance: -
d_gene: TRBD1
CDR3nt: TGCGCCAGCAGCTTGGGGCAGGGGGCTTATAATTCACCCCTCCACTTT
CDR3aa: CASSLGQGAYNSPLHF

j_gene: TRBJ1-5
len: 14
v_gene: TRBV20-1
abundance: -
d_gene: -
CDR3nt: TGCAGTGCTCCGGGTCATTATAGCAATCAGCCCCAGCATTTT
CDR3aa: CSAPGHYSNQPQHF

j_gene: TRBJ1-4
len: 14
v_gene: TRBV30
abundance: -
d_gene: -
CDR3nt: TGTGCCTGGAGTAAAACAGGAGGGTGGGAAAAACTGTTTTTT
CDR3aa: CAWSKTGGWEKLFF

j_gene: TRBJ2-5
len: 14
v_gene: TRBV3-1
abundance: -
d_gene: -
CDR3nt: TGTGCCAGCAGCCGAGCGGGTGTGGAAGAGACCCAGTACTTC
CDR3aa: CASSRAGVEETQYF

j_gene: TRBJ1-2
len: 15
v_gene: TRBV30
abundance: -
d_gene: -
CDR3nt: TGTGCCTGGACCCCAGGAGGGCAGTCGTATTATGGCTACACCTTC
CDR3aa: CAWTPGGQSYYGYTF

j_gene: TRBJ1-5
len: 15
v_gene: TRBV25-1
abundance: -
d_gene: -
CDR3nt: TGTGCCAGCAGTGAGGCTCAGGGCACCAGTCAGCCCCAGCATTTT
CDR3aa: CASSEAQGTSQPQHF

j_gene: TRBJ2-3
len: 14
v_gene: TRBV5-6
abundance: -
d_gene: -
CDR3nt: TGTGCCAGCAGCTTGGACCTTGGGACAGATACGCAGTATTTT
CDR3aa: CASSLDLGTDTQYF

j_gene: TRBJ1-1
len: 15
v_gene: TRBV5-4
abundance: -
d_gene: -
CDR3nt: TGTGCCAGCAGCTTGGGCCGAGGGGGGTACACTGAAGCTTTCTTT
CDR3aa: CASSLGRGGYTEAFF

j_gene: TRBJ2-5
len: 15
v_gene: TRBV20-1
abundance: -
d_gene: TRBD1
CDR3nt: TGCAGTGCTAGAGGGGACAGGCGGTACCAAGAGACCCAGTACTTC
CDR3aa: CSARGDRRYQETQYF

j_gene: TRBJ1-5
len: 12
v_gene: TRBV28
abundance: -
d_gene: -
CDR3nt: TGTGCCAGCCGATGGGGGGATCAGCCCCAGCATTTT
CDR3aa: CASRWGDQPQHF

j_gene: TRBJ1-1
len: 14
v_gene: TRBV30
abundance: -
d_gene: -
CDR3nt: TGTGCCTGGAGTGCGCCAAGTTGGGGGTCTGAAGCTTTCTTT
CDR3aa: CAWSAPSWGSEAFF

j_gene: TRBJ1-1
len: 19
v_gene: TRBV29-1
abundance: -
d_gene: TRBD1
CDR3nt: TGCAGCGTTTCAGACTTGCCGGGACAGGGAACCCCCCGGGGCACTGAAGCTTTCTTT
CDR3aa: CSVSDLPGQGTPRGTEAFF

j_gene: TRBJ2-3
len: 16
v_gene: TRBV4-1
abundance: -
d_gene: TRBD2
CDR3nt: TGCGCCAGCAGCCAAGTGGGACTAGCGGGGCCAGATACGCAGTATTTT
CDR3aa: CASSQVGLAGPDTQYF

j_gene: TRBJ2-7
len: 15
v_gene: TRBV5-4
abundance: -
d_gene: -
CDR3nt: TGTGCCAGCAGCCTGACAGGTCTCCTCTCCTACGAGCAGTACTTC
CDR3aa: CASSLTGLLSYEQYF

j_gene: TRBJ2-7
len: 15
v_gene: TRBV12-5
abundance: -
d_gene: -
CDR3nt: TGTGCTAGTGGACCCCTGCGGACGTCCTCCTACGAGCAGTACTTC
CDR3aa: CASGPLRTSSYEQYF

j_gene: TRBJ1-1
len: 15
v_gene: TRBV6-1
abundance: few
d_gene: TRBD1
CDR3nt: TGTGCCAGCAGGCTCCGGGACAGGACGAACACTGAAGCTTTCTTT
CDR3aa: CASRLRDRTNTEAFF

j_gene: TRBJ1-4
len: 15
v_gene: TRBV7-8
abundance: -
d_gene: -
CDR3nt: TGTGCCAGCAGCTGGACGGTAACAACTAATGAAAAACTGTTTTTT
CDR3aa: CASSWTVTTNEKLFF

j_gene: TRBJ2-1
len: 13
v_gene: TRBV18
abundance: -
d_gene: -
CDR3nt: TGTGCCAGCTCACCACCGTCCAGAGGTGAGCAGTTCTTC
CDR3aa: CASSPPSRGEQFF

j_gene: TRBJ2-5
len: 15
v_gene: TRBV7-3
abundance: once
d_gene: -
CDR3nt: TGTGCCAGCAGCTTGACAGTGGGATATCAAGAGACCCAGTACTTC
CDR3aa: CASSLTVGYQETQYF

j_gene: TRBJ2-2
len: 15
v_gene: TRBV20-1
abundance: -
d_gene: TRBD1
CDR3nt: TGCAGTGCTAGAGATCCAGGACAGGGGTTGGGGGAGCTGTTTTTT
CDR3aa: CSARDPGQGLGELFF

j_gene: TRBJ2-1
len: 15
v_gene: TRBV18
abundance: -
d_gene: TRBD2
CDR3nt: TGTGCCAGCTCACCCGGACTAGCGGGGGACAATGAGCAGTTCTTC
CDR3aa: CASSPGLAGDNEQFF